The rows below give T cell receptor beta chains drawn from one sample of a study of PD-1 blockade in classical Hodgkin lymphoma. Method: immunoSEQ multiplex PCR; TCRdb's copy keeps in-frame clones and lacks some. The data show 15,000 to 20,000 clones, with 88% seen just once and around 5% held by the top ten. The starting material was CD8+ T cells from blood, obtained before the fourth cycle of nivolumab. These receptors were taken from a human donor with classical Hodgkin lymphoma. Both conserved end residues are part of each CDR3. D genes are given only for firm matches. The size field is filled for only some rows; it gives once, few, many or a size class.

NA,TRBV27,NA,TRBJ1-4,TGTGCCAGCAGACGGGGGGGTTTTGAAAAACTGTTTTTT,CASRRGGFEKLFF
once,TRBV13,NA,TRBJ2-7,TGTGCCAGCAGCCCAGAGGGCGCAGGGATCTACGAGCAGTACTTC,CASSPEGAGIYEQYF
NA,TRBV7-9,NA,TRBJ1-4,TGTGCCAGCACCCCTGGGACGGGAGGCGAAAAACTGTTTTTT,CASTPGTGGEKLFF
NA,TRBV5-1,NA,TRBJ2-7,TGCGCCAGCAGCTTGGGGGTCGGCTACGAGCAGTACTTC,CASSLGVGYEQYF
NA,TRBV27,TRBD2,TRBJ2-1,TGTGCCAGCAGTTTCGGCACTAGCGGCTACAATGAGCAGTTCTTC,CASSFGTSGYNEQFF
NA,TRBV5-1,NA,TRBJ2-7,TGCGCCAGCAGCTTGATCGGGCCTTCCTCCTACGAGCAGTACTTC,CASSLIGPSSYEQYF
NA,TRBV29-1,NA,TRBJ2-1,TGCAGGGTAGGGGGGGCGAACAATGAGCAGTTCTTC,CRVGGANNEQFF
NA,TRBV27,NA,TRBJ2-1,TGTGCCAGCAGTTTGGGACCCCTATCAAATGATTACAATGAGCAGTTCTTC,CASSLGPLSNDYNEQFF
NA,TRBV27,TRBD2,TRBJ2-5,TGTGCCAGCAGTCTGACTAGCGGTTCCCAAGAGACCCAGTACTTC,CASSLTSGSQETQYF
NA,TRBV7-8,NA,TRBJ2-2,TGTGCCGTTTTGATGGGAGGGGAGCTGTTTTTT,CAVLMGGELFF
NA,TRBV30,NA,TRBJ1-1,TGTGCCTGGGGGGACCCTGAAGCTTTCTTT,CAWGDPEAFF
NA,TRBV12-5,NA,TRBJ2-7,TGTGCTAGTGGTCCCAACGGTGTGCTGGGGGAGCAGTACTTC,CASGPNGVLGEQYF
NA,TRBV9,NA,TRBJ2-7,TGTGCCAGCAGCGGCGACGGCTACGAGCAGTACTTC,CASSGDGYEQYF
NA,TRBV5-1,NA,TRBJ2-3,TGCGCCAGACGGCCCGAGAAGAACACAGATACGCAGTATTTT,CARRPEKNTDTQYF
NA,TRBV27,NA,TRBJ2-1,TGTGCCAGCAGTTTCCCCGGGTTGGGTGAGCAGTTCTTC,CASSFPGLGEQFF
once,TRBV27,NA,TRBJ2-1,TGTGCCAGCAGTTCGAAACAGACTGATGTTCTCGCCGGCTCCTACAATGAGCAGTTCTTC,CASSSKQTDVLAGSYNEQFF
NA,TRBV27,NA,TRBJ1-6,TGTGCCAGCACCAACGGGGGGCTTTCACCCCTCCACTTT,CASTNGGLSPLHF